This T cell receptor (beta chain) was sequenced during a study of T cells after yellow fever vaccination. Study as a whole: For low cell numbers, libraries were made with SMART-Seq v4 Ultra Low Input. General study findings and limits: Primary-vaccination clones mostly resurfaced post-booster (96% CD4, about 87% CD8). A minor fraction of clonotypes spanned both CD4 and CD8 compartments.

Trimming shortened V by 4 bases and J by 7 bases, and 14 bases separated the two germline ends. Germline CDR1 reads SGHRS; CDR2 reads YFSETQ. The CDR3 is 14 residues long. In making TCR cDNA, 5'RACE template switching added a universal primer site and UMIs to it. TCRdb redid the calling of the 5' RACE reads with MiXCR, one entry per CDR3 protein. The sample lists approximately 160,000 distinct CDR3 sequences; roughly 6.2% were seen once. This clonotype was recorded many times. Its antigen is undetermined. This chain uses TRBV5-1 with TRBJ2-2; D is uncertain. Sequencing used CD4+ T cells sorted from PBMCs, obtained on the day of the first yellow fever vaccination. The origin of this receptor is a man aged 18-30 years who received the YFV17D yellow fever vaccine. The CDR3 DNA reads TGCGCCAGCAGCCTCGACGGCAGGATCGGGGAGCTGTTTTTT. It yields the protein CASSLDGRIGELFF.